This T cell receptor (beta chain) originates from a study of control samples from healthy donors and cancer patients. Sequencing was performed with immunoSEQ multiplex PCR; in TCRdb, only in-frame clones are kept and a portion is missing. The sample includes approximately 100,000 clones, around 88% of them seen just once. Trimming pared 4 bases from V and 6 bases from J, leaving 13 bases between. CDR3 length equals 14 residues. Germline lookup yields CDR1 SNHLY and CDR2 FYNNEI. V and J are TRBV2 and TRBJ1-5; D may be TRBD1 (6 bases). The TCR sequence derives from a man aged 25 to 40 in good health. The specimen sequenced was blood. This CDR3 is CASSVDSGSQPQHF. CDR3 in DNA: TGTGCCAGCAGTGTGGACAGCGGGTCTCAGCCCCAGCATTTT.